What follows are 16 T cell receptor beta chains derived from one specimen sequenced in a study of T cells in Graves' hyperthyroidism and ophthalmopathy. RNA transcripts served as the template for amplifying TCR beta CDR3 regions. The HTBI primer set was used in a first-round RT-PCR of the TCR CDR3. Each CDR3 protein gets one entry after TCRdb re-called the multiplex PCR reads with MiXCR. The data show about 610,000 distinct CDR3 sequences, around 16% seen once. Sequencing input: blood. These receptors originate from a middle-aged woman with Graves' ophthalmopathy.

In this sample, this clonotype turned up a few times. The genes are TRBV19 and TRBJ1-1, with 7 bases lining up with TRBD1. The CDR3 runs 14 residues. Germline CDR1 reads LNHDA; CDR2 reads SQIVND (reference sequence). V lost 2 bases, J lost 6 bases, and 6 bases stayed unmatched. The CDR3 loop reads CASSILTGISEAFF. CDR3 DNA sequence: TGTGCCAGTAGTATACTGACAGGGATCTCTGAAGCTTTCTTT.

This clonotype was counted many times. The chain uses TRBV7-9 and TRBJ2-7; 9 nucleotides agree with TRBD1. The V and J ends lost 6 bases and 4 bases, in that order; junction bases with no gene match: 10. This CDR3 contains 15 residues. Germline CDR1 SEHNR, CDR2 FQNEAQ (reference sequence). This CDR3 reads CASSHMDRGIYEQYF. CDR3 sequence (DNA): TGTGCCAGCAGTCACATGGACAGGGGCATATACGAGCAGTACTTC.

In regard to this clonotype: A single base separates this from a much larger clone, so it may be a read error. The chain joins TRBV4-1 to TRBJ2-3; possibly TRBD1 for D (6 bases). CDR1 and CDR2 from the germline V gene are MGHRA and YSYEKL. The CDR3 loop spans 15 amino acids. The CDR3 DNA sequence: TGCGCCAGCAGCCAAGTTGGGACACGCACAGGTACGCAGTATTTT. It codes for CASSQVGTRTGTQYF.

This chain connects TRBV30 to TRBJ2-6, with no clear D. CDR1 and CDR2 (germline): GTSNPN, SVGIG (reference sequence). The CDR3 is 13 residues long. The germline V and J ends were trimmed by 3 bases and 0 bases, with 3 bases remaining between them. CDR3 sequence (DNA): TGTGCCTGGAGAGCCTCTGGGGCCAACGTCCTGACTTTC. It yields the protein CAWRASGANVLTF.

This clonotype was found many times. The rearrangement uses TRBV20-1 and TRBJ2-5; TRBD1 is a possible D gene (5 bases). Germline assignment: CDR1 DFQATT and CDR2 SNEGSKA (reference sequence). This CDR3 comprises 13 residues. The V and J ends lost 4 bases and 0 bases respectively, with 9 bases between them. The CDR3 loop reads CSATGWYQETQYF. CDR3 coding DNA: TGCAGTGCTACAGGGTGGTACCAAGAGACCCAGTACTTC.

The rearrangement links TRBV19 to TRBJ1-5; D unresolved. V was pared by 7 bases and J by 0 bases, with 7 bases between. The germline CDR1 and CDR2 sequences are LNHDA and SQIVND (reference sequence). The CDR3 sequence is 13 residues long. The CDR3 coding sequence is TGTGCCAGTAATCAGGATAGCAATCAGCCCCAGCATTTT. The encoded protein is CASNQDSNQPQHF.

This clonotype has ten or more counts. V is TRBV12-3 or TRBV12-4 and J is TRBJ1-2, with D possibly matching TRBD1 (5 bases). V shed 4 bases and J shed 8 bases, with 26 bases lying between them. This CDR3 is 17 amino acids long. CDR3 nucleotide sequence: TGTGCCAGCAGTTATGCGAGCGGGACCCACAAGCCTCGCGGCTACACCTTC. Translation: CASSYASGTHKPRGYTF.

This chain connects TRBV6-1 to TRBJ2-6, with TRBD1 as a possible D gene (5 bases). This CDR3 spans 15 amino acids. The ends were cut back, 7 bases at V and 2 bases at J, with 12 bases in the middle. The V gene's germline CDR1 is MNHNS and CDR2 SASEGT. In nucleotides, the CDR3 is TGTGCCAGCAAATCCCAGGGCACTGGGGCCAACGTCCTGACTTTC. Translating it yields CASKSQGTGANVLTF.

This clonotype came up many times. V gene TRBV6-1 combines with J gene TRBJ2-7, with D possibly matching TRBD2 (5 bases). CDR1 and CDR2 (germline): MNHNS, SASEGT. V lost 3 bases, J lost 1 base, and 10 bases lay in between. The CDR3 is 14 residues long. The CDR3 bases are TGTGCCAGCAGTGACTCTGGGGAGTCCTACGAGCAGTACTTC. It codes for CASSDSGESYEQYF.

The gene calls are TRBV7-9 and TRBJ1-1; D not certain. The V end lost 4 bases, the J end lost 2 bases, and 8 bases lay between the germline ends. CDR1 and CDR2 from the germline V gene are SEHNR and FQNEAQ (reference sequence). The length of the CDR3 is 13 residues. The CDR3 region has the DNA TGTGCCAGCAGCTACGTCTCCAACACTGAAGCTTTCTTT. Its translation is CASSYVSNTEAFF.

The chain joins TRBV2 to TRBJ2-2; 7 nucleotides line up with TRBD2. This CDR3 is 16 amino acids long. Germline V gene data show CDR1 as SNHLY and CDR2 as FYNNEI. Trimming cost V 3 bases and J 1 base; bases outside gene matches: 5. The CDR3 sequence is CASSEQERGNTGELFF. CDR3 sequence (DNA): TGTGCCAGCAGTGAGCAGGAGCGGGGGAACACCGGGGAGCTGTTTTTT.

The chain carries TRBV6-5 and TRBJ1-4; the D is unclear. Germline-derived CDR1 and CDR2 are MNHEY and SVGAGI. Trimming removed 2 bases at V and 4 bases at J, with 8 bases between. The CDR3 totals 14 residues. For the CDR3, the DNA is TGTGCCAGCAGTTACGTATCCCTTAATGAAAAACTGTTTTTT. Residues: CASSYVSLNEKLFF.

This clonotype was picked up a small number of times. This CDR3 is CASSSDLGTIQETQYF. DNA for the CDR3: TGTGCCAGCAGCTCGGATCTTGGGACGATACAAGAGACCCAGTACTTC. This rearrangement joins TRBV5-6 to TRBJ2-5; perhaps D is TRBD1 or TRBD2 (5 bases each). The germline CDR1 and CDR2 sequences are SGHDT and YYEEEE. This CDR3 comprises 16 residues. V shed 3 bases and J shed 2 bases, with 17 bases lying between them.

This clonotype has more than one count but fewer than ten. The chain employs TRBV2 and TRBJ2-6, with D perhaps matching TRBD1 (6 bases). Germline V gene lookup returns CDR1 SNHLY and CDR2 FYNNEI. Trimming cost V 2 bases and J 1 base, with 9 bases left between them. CDR3 length equals 16 residues. The CDR3 region is CASSETGPSGANVLTF. The CDR3 DNA follows: TGTGCCAGCAGTGAAACAGGGCCATCTGGGGCCAACGTCCTGACTTTC.

On this clonotype: Being one base from a much bigger clone, this may be a read error. This rearrangement joins TRBV20-1 to TRBJ2-7, with D perhaps matching TRBD1 (6 bases). CDR3 size: 15 residues. From germline, CDR1 is DFQATT and CDR2 SNEGSKA (reference sequence). Trimming pared 4 bases from V and 2 bases from J, leaving 18 bases between. Here the CDR3 reads CSAKGVGAPPYEQYF. CDR3 bases: TGCAGTGCTAAGGGGGTCGGAGCCCCCCCCTACGAGCAGTACTTC.

The genes are TRBV18 and TRBJ2-3; TRBD1 agrees at 8 bases. CDR3 length equals 16 residues. Germline-derived CDR1 and CDR2 are KGHSH and LQKENI. The V segment lost 6 bases and the J segment 2 bases; nucleotides outside the gene matches: 10. The chain's CDR3 is CASSQRQGSSTDTQYF. Here the CDR3 DNA reads TGTGCCAGCTCGCAAAGACAGGGGTCCTCCACAGATACGCAGTATTTT.